This T cell receptor (beta chain) stems from a study of blood T cells in healthy people across ages. Regarding the study as a whole: Any conclusive comparison of naive versus antigen-experienced cells was prevented by using unsorted PBMCs.

Trimming took off 5 bases at V and 4 bases at J, with 8 bases between the two ends. Germline CDR1 DFQATT, CDR2 SNEGSKA (reference sequence). CDR3 size: 11 residues. Remarks on this clonotype: Antigen unknown.

The use of a sample-barcoded 5' primer and a J-beta primer mix characterized a second PCR of about 7 to 12 cycles. TCRdb re-derived calls from the 5' RACE reads in MiXCR, one entry per CDR3 protein. The data hold about 800,000 distinct CDR3 sequences, with 46% observed a single time. No fewer than 7 million PBMCs went into each sample. The chain couples TRBV20-1 to TRBJ1-2; the D is unclear. The clonotype originates from a man at least 80 years old in good health. Source material: blood. The CDR3 spells CSAQSSYGYTF. As DNA, the CDR3 is TGCAGTGCTCAATCGAGCTATGGCTACACCTTC.